The entry below describes one T cell receptor (beta chain). Sequenced by immunoSEQ multiplex PCR; TCRdb stores in-frame clones only, minus some. The sample records about 250,000 clones, 85% to 95% being singletons. The data originate from a study of blood T cell repertoires in COVID-19. At the level of the study: Material from acute and convalescent COVID-19 was sourced from the United States, Italy and Spain.

The sequence derives from a young woman who had recovered from COVID-19. Sequenced input: PBMCs or T cells enriched from blood (not recorded which).

The CDR3 loop is CASQEGAENQPQHF. CDR3 in DNA: TGTGCCAGCCAAGAGGGAGCCGAGAATCAGCCCCAGCATTTT. The J gene is TRBJ1-5, the V gene TRBV2; D ambiguous. Trimming cost V 8 bases and J 4 bases, with 15 bases left between them. The V gene's germline CDR1 is SNHLY and CDR2 FYNNEI. The CDR3 loop spans 14 amino acids.